The 8 T cell receptor beta chains presented below share a single source sample, sequenced in a study of cytomegalovirus exposure and HLA in healthy donors. 60 Vbeta and 13 Jbeta primers were used in PCR. Profiling relied on immunoSEQ multiplex PCR, and the TCRdb table lists in-frame clones only, not all of them. The sample lists about 130,000 clones, 80% to 90% occurring once. The sample comprised PBMCs. The receptors stem from a man aged 50 to 59 in good health and CMV-seronegative.

As to this clone: At one boundary the junction diverges from the germline segment, which might be a read error. This sequence joins TRBV6-1 and TRBJ2-7, with TRBD1 matching 10 bases. The CDR3 is made up of 15 amino acids. Germline V gives CDR1 MNHNS, CDR2 SASEGT. CDR3 in DNA: TGTGCCAGCAGTGATAATAGGGACAGGGGCTACGTGCAGTACTTC. It specifies CASSDNRDRGYVQYF.

The chain recombines TRBV5-1 with TRBJ2-1; 11 nucleotides match TRBD2. From germline, CDR1 is SGHRS and CDR2 YFSETQ. This CDR3 has 17 amino acids. With V trimmed by 0 bases and J by 8 bases, 10 bases remained unmatched. The chain's CDR3 is CASSLEGTSGIVHEQFF. In DNA form, the CDR3 reads TGCGCCAGCAGCTTGGAAGGGACTAGCGGTATCGTCCATGAGCAGTTCTTC.

Written as DNA, the CDR3 is TGTGCCATCAGTCGGACAGGGGGCTTGGAGACCCAGTACTTC. This gives the protein CAISRTGGLETQYF. The chain links TRBV10-3 to TRBJ2-5; TRBD1 matches 11 bases. After removal of 5 bases from V and 5 bases from J, the junction contained 4 bases not matched to a gene. The germline gives CDR1 ENHRY, CDR2 SYGVKD. The CDR3 is 14 residues long.

The chain combines TRBV19 with TRBJ1-1; D may be TRBD1 (5 bases). Per the germline V gene, CDR1 is LNHDA and CDR2 is SQIVND (reference sequence). Trimming took 7 bases from V and 3 from J, leaving 15 bases between them. This CDR3 is 14 amino acids long. The CDR3 coding sequence is TGTGCCAGTAAGGTGGGGGGAGGTTACACTGAAGCTTTCTTT. Its protein product is CASKVGGGYTEAFF.

The genes are TRBV10-3 and TRBJ1-2; 10 nucleotides align to TRBD1. The CDR3 loop spans 16 amino acids. The junction had 9 bases not matched to a gene; V was cut back by 4 bases and J by 4 bases. The germline gives CDR1 ENHRY, CDR2 SYGVKD. The CDR3 sequence: CAISGRDRGTSYGYTF. CDR3 sequence (DNA): TGTGCCATCAGTGGGCGGGACAGGGGAACCTCCTATGGCTACACCTTC.

The chain recombines TRBV4-1 with TRBJ2-3; 11 bases agree with TRBD2. Germline assignment: CDR1 MGHRA and CDR2 YSYEKL. The CDR3 loop spans 15 amino acids. V was clipped by 4 bases and J by 5 bases; unmatched bases: 5. This CDR3 is CASSLSGGAIDTQYF. CDR3 DNA: TGCGCCAGCAGCCTTAGCGGGGGGGCTATAGATACGCAGTATTTT.

The chain has TRBV7-9 and TRBJ1-4; D may be TRBD1 (6 bases). The V end lost 5 bases, the J end lost 0 bases, and 10 bases lay between the germline ends. The germline gives CDR1 SEHNR, CDR2 FQNEAQ (reference sequence). The CDR3 is made up of 15 amino acids. CDR3 DNA sequence: TGTGCCAGCAGCCGGGACATTGCAACTAATGAAAAACTGTTTTTT. Its protein product is CASSRDIATNEKLFF.

The rearrangement links TRBV19 to TRBJ1-5, with 8 positions matching TRBD1. Trimming at V came to 1 base and at J to 9 bases, leaving 11 bases not matched to a gene. The CDR3 has 16 amino acids. Germline V gives CDR1 LNHDA, CDR2 SQIVND (reference sequence). The CDR3 protein is CASSIALKGQVGPQHF. For the CDR3, the DNA is TGTGCCAGTAGTATAGCCCTTAAGGGACAGGTCGGGCCCCAGCATTTT.